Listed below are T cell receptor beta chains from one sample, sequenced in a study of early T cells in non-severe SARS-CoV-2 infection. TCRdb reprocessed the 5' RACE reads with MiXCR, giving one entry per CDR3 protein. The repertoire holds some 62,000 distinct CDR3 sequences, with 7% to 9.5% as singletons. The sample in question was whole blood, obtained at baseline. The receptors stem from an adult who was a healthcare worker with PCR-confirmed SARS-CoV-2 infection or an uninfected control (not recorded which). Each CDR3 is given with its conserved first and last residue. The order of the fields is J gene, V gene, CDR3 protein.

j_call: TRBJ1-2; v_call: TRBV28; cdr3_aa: CASSYSDRGLYGYTF
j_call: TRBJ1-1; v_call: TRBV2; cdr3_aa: CASSHPGGTEAFF
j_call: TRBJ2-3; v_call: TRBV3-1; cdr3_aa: CASSLASPSSTDTQYF
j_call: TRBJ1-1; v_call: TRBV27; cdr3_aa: CASSLRRGTEAFF
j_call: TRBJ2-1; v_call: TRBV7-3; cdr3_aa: CASSLSRAPPGNEQFF
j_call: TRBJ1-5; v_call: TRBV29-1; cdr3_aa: CSVGQGSNQPQHF
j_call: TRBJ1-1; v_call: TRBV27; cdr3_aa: CASSLYSLNTEAFF
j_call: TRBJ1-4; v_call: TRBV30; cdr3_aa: CAWSLSGALLFF
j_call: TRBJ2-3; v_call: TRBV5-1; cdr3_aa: CASSLGSRKGQVFTDTQYF
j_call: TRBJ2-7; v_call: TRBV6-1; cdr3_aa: CASSYQGFYEQYF
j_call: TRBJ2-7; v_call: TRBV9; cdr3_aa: CASSVGGKPTYEQYF
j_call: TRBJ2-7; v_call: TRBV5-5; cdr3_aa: CASSLSATTGVYEQYF
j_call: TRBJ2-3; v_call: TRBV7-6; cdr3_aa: CASSRNRGTDTQYF
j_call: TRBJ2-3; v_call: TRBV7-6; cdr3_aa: CASSLTSGRYDTQYF
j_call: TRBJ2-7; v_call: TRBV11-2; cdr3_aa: CASSLRSGSSYEQYF
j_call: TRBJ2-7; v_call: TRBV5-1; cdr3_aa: CASSSGLATHEQYF
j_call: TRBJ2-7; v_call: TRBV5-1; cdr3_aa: CASSLWTGTGYEQYF
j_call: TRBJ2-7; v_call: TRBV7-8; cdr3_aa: CASSRSGSSYEQYF
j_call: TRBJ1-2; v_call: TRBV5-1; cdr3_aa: CASSLGIDRSYGYTF
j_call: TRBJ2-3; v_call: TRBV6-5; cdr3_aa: CASSYQPYDTQYF
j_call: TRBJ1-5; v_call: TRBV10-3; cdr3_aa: CAISEKQGVQPQHF
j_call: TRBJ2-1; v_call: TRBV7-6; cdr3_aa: CASSPRRRTSGSIESYNEQFF
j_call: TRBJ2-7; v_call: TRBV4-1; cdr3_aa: CASSQDSFVEQYF
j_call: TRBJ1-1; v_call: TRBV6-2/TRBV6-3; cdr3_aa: CASRGQGPEAFF
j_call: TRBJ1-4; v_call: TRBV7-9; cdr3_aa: CASSTGDRGFNEKLFF
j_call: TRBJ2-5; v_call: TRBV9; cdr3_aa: CASSPRTSGVETQYF
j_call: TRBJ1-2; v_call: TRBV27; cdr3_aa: CASSITGVFGYGYTF
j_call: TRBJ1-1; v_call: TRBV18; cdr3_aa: CASSPTGGSLAFF
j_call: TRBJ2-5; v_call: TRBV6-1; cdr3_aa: CASSARTSSQETQYF
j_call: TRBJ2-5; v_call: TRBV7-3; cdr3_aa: CASSRGVDREETQYF
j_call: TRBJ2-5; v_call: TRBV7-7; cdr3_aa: CASSLGRGQETQYF
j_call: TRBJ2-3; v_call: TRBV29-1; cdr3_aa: CSGTGTGATDTQYF
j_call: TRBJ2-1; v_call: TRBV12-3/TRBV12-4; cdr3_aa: CASRFWDLRNEQFF
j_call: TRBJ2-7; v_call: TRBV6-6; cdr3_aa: CASSYGTEAGEQYF
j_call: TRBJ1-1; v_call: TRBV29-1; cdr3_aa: CSVSHGNTEAFF
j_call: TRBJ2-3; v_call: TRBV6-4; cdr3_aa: CASSSGLATDTQYF
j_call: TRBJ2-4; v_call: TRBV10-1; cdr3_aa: CASSDRLTGARYF
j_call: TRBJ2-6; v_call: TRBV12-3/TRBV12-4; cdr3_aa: CASSSNSLADGANVLTF
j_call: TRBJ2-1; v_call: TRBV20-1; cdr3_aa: CSAAKGDEQFF
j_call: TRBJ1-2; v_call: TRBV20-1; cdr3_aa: CSGRDRMGNYGYTF
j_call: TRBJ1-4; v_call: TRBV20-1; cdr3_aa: CSARGYRQVPNEKLFF
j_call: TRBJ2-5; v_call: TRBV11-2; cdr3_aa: CASSRTGVAGGETQYF